What follows are 7 T cell receptor beta chains derived from one specimen sequenced in a study of blood T cell repertoires in COVID-19. TCRdb's copy holds only in-frame clones and misses some; the assay was immunoSEQ multiplex PCR. This sample carries 200,000 or so clones, about 78% of them seen once, and the ten largest clones take around 5.4%. The sample comprised peripheral blood. The receptor set was obtained from a woman in her seventies with acute or convalescent COVID-19.

The chain has TRBV27 and TRBJ2-4; 7 nucleotides agree with TRBD2. The germline CDR1 and CDR2 sequences are MNHEY and SMNVEV (reference sequence). After removal of 7 bases from V and 3 bases from J, the junction contained 3 bases not matched to a gene. The CDR3 length is 13 residues. The CDR3 DNA reads as TGTGCCAGCAAGTTAGCGGGCAAAAACATTCAGTACTTC. Its translation: CASKLAGKNIQYF.

This clone was seen a handful of times. The rearrangement uses TRBV7-6 and TRBJ2-7, with a possible D match to TRBD1 (6 bases). The CDR3 spans 15 residues. Germline V gene lookup returns CDR1 SGHVS and CDR2 FNYEAQ. The ends were cut back, 3 bases at V and 0 bases at J, with 12 bases in the middle. The CDR3 region has the DNA TGTGCCAGCAGCTTGGGGGCCCAGAGCTCCTACGAGCAGTACTTC. Amino acids: CASSLGAQSSYEQYF.

In its sample, this clone was seen once. The chain uses TRBV6-6 and TRBJ1-2, with a weak D call TRBD1 (6 bases). The germline V gene encodes CDR1 MNHNY and CDR2 SVGAGI (reference sequence). CDR3 length: 15 residues. V was cut by 5 bases and J by 3 bases, with 16 bases left in between. The CDR3 sequence: CASSRQAPRDYGYTF. The CDR3 DNA reads TGTGCCAGCAGTAGACAGGCGCCCAGGGACTATGGCTACACCTTC.

The V call is TRBV3-1 (or the pseudogene TRBV3-2), the J call TRBJ2-1, with D perhaps matching TRBD2 (6 bases). This CDR3 has 16 amino acids. V lost 2 bases to trimming and J lost 0 bases, with 11 bases between them. Germline V gene sequence: CDR1 LGHDT, CDR2 YNNKEL (reference sequence). The DNA for the CDR3 is TGTGCCAGCAGCCAATCTCTAGCGCACTCCTACAATGAGCAGTTCTTC. It specifies CASSQSLAHSYNEQFF.

The chain is built from TRBV30 and TRBJ1-5, with 8 bases lining up with TRBD1. The CDR3 contains 13 residues. Per germline, CDR1 GTSNPN and CDR2 SVGIG (reference sequence). V lost 7 bases to trimming and J lost 1 base; unmatched junction nucleotides: 3. As DNA, the CDR3 is TGTGCCTTACAGGGGGGAAGCAATCAGCCCCAGCATTTT. Amino acids: CALQGGSNQPQHF.

V is TRBV28 and J is TRBJ1-2, with D unclear. There are 13 residues in the CDR3. Per the germline V gene, CDR1 is MDHEN and CDR2 is SYDVKM. Deletions cut 5 bases from V and 2 bases from J, with 9 bases between. CDR3 region: CASSSTPNYGYTF. CDR3 nucleotide sequence: TGTGCCAGCAGTAGTACACCGAACTATGGCTACACCTTC.

CDR3 amino acids: CASTPDRAISPLHF. CDR3 nucleotides: TGTGCCAGCACCCCGGACAGGGCGATTTCACCCCTCCACTTT. V is TRBV27 and J is TRBJ1-6, with 8 positions matching TRBD1. J was trimmed by 9 bases and V by 7 bases; bases with no gene match: 8. The CDR3 covers 14 residues. Per germline, CDR1 MNHEY and CDR2 SMNVEV (reference sequence).